One sample yielded the 30 T cell receptor beta chains listed below, sequenced in a study of human T cells and chemical hapten exposure. This sample's time point: patch test 3, about 24 weeks after DPC sensitization. Treatment: therapeutic diphenylcyclopropenone sensitization with weekly scalp DPC. TCRdb re-called the RACE reads with MiXCR, one entry per CDR3 protein. The table includes roughly 100,000 distinct CDR3 sequences, less than 35% detected once. The sequencing used whole blood, collected in connection with sensitization to the hapten diphenylcyclopropenone (DPC). The source of these receptors is a man aged 40-49 years with alopecia areata. Some clones in this sample may be carry-over from other donors' samples.

This clonotype was recorded a few times. In DNA form, the CDR3 reads TGTGCCAGCAGTACCCGCACAGATACGCAGTATTTT. Its protein product is CASSTRTDTQYF. This chain joins TRBV12-3 or TRBV12-4 and TRBJ2-3; D gene uncertain. The ends were cut back, 5 bases at V and 1 base at J, with 4 bases in the middle. CDR3 size: 12 residues.

The chain recombines TRBV27 with TRBJ2-1, with 10 bases matching TRBD2. V lost 3 bases to trimming and J lost 8 bases; unmatched junction nucleotides: 4. The V gene's germline CDR1 is MNHEY and CDR2 SMNVEV (reference sequence). The CDR3 has 14 residues. CDR3 residues: CASSFQRGGYEQFF. The CDR3 DNA reads TGTGCCAGCAGTTTCCAGCGGGGGGGGTATGAGCAGTTCTTC.

The chain uses TRBV12-3 or TRBV12-4 and TRBJ2-1, with a tentative D call TRBD1 (5 bases). There are 12 residues in the CDR3. The V gene lost 4 bases and the J gene lost 9 bases, with 10 bases spanning the gap. The CDR3 spells CASSSSTGEQFF. The CDR3 nucleotides are TGTGCCAGCAGTTCCTCTACAGGTGAGCAGTTCTTC.

The chain combines TRBV11-1 with TRBJ2-3, with 13 bases lining up with TRBD2. The CDR3 length is 17 residues. The ends lost 5 bases at V and 0 bases at J; junction bases unmatched: 5. The germline CDR1 and CDR2 sequences are SGHAT and FQDESV (reference sequence). Here the CDR3 reads CASSQRLAGGSTDTQYF. The DNA of the CDR3 is TGTGCCAGCAGCCAAAGACTAGCGGGAGGAAGCACAGATACGCAGTATTTT.

To note about this clonotype: At one end the junction does not follow the germline gene, possibly because of a read error. J is TRBJ2-7 and V is TRBV14; D gene ambiguous. This CDR3 is 10 amino acids long. Germline V gene lookup returns CDR1 SGHDN and CDR2 FVKESK. The CDR3 reads CASSQPEWHF. CDR3 nucleotide sequence: TGTGCCAGCAGCCAACCGGAGTGGCACTTC.

The rearrangement joins TRBV12-3 or TRBV12-4 to TRBJ2-1; 8 bases fit TRBD1. Germline trimming cut 3 bases from V and 10 bases from J; bases unmatched to any gene: 8. There are 14 residues in the CDR3. CDR3 amino acids: CASSFPGQGGEQFF. The CDR3 region has the DNA TGTGCCAGCAGTTTCCCCGGACAGGGCGGCGAGCAGTTCTTC.

This clonotype has a handful of counts. V usage is TRBV2 and J usage is TRBJ2-5; TRBD1 matches 7 bases. This CDR3 has 13 residues. V lost 5 bases and J lost 4; bases outside the gene matches: 4. Germline loops: CDR1 SNHLY, CDR2 FYNNEI. CDR3 residues: CASSLDRVETQYF. The CDR3 bases are TGTGCCAGCAGTCTCGACAGGGTAGAGACCCAGTACTTC.

This clonotype came up many times. The genes are TRBV24-1 and TRBJ1-2; D gene ambiguous. V lost 2 bases and J 4 bases, leaving 10 bases between the germline ends. Germline values: CDR1 KGHDR, CDR2 SFDVKD. This CDR3 contains 14 residues. The CDR3 spells CATSDSATGYGYTF. The CDR3, as DNA: TGTGCCACCAGTGATTCGGCCACCGGCTATGGCTACACCTTC.

This clonotype was counted a few times. The V call is TRBV4-2, the J call TRBJ1-1; D is unclear. Germline V gene sequence: CDR1 LGHNA, CDR2 YNFKEQ. Trimming shortened V by 1 base and J by 4 bases, and 7 bases separated the two germline ends. The CDR3 sequence is 13 residues long. The CDR3 sequence: CASSQAEGTEAFF. Here the CDR3 DNA reads TGTGCCAGCAGCCAAGCGGAGGGCACTGAAGCTTTCTTT.

This chain links TRBV10-3 with TRBJ2-1; 8 positions agree with TRBD2. The CDR3 is 14 residues long. From germline, CDR1 is ENHRY and CDR2 SYGVKD. V shed 6 bases, J shed 8 bases, and the junction held 9 bases outside the gene matches. The CDR3 nucleotides are TGTGCCATCAGAAGCGGGAGCCGGGGCGATGAGCAGTTCTTC. Its protein is CAIRSGSRGDEQFF.

The J gene is TRBJ1-4, the V gene TRBV6-2 or TRBV6-3, with D unclear. CDR3 size: 13 residues. The germline V and J ends were trimmed by 2 bases and 10 bases, with 11 bases remaining between them. The germline V gene has CDR1 MNHEY and CDR2 SVGEGT. CDR3 in DNA: TGTGCCAGCAGTTACCAAGGGAACGGAAAACTGTTTTTT. Its protein is CASSYQGNGKLFF.

The chain combines TRBV12-3 or TRBV12-4 with TRBJ2-3, with 8 bases identical to TRBD1. Losses at the gene ends were 5 bases for V and 0 bases for J; bases not matched to a gene: 7. The CDR3 length is 16 residues. In DNA, the CDR3 is TGTGCCAGCAGTAAGATGACAGGGGCTAGCACAGATACGCAGTATTTT. Its translation is CASSKMTGASTDTQYF.

This clonotype was observed a few times. The rearrangement joins TRBV20-1 to TRBJ2-1; D perhaps matches TRBD2 (5 bases). The germline V and J ends were trimmed by 0 bases and 0 bases, with 6 bases remaining between them. The CDR3 covers 14 residues. The germline V gene encodes CDR1 DFQATT and CDR2 SNEGSKA (reference sequence). Written as DNA, the CDR3 is TGCAGTGCTAGAGAGGCGGGCTCCTACAATGAGCAGTTCTTC. Amino acids: CSAREAGSYNEQFF.

The chain recombines TRBV12-3 or TRBV12-4 with TRBJ2-1, with D possibly matching TRBD2 (6 bases). Trimming left V 7 bases short and J 7 bases short, with 20 bases between. This CDR3 comprises 15 residues. CDR3 amino acids: CASTDSGGKRNEQFF. For the CDR3, the DNA is TGTGCCAGCACCGATAGCGGAGGAAAGAGGAATGAGCAGTTCTTC.

This clonotype has just a few counts. The J gene is TRBJ1-5, the V gene TRBV12-3 or TRBV12-4; possibly TRBD1 for D (5 bases). This CDR3 region has 15 residues. V was shortened by 0 bases and J by 0 bases, with 6 bases between the two germline ends. The CDR3 protein is CASSLAGDSNQPQHF. The CDR3, as DNA: TGTGCCAGCAGTTTAGCAGGGGATAGCAATCAGCCCCAGCATTTT.

CDR3 coding DNA: TGTGCCAATGGACAGACTTATAGCAATCAGCCCCAGCATTTT. This sequence encodes CANGQTYSNQPQHF. The chain carries TRBV2 and TRBJ1-5, with D maybe TRBD1 (6 bases). The CDR3 is made up of 14 amino acids. Germline assignment: CDR1 SNHLY and CDR2 FYNNEI. Trimming cost V 10 bases and J 0 bases, with 13 bases left between them.

The gene calls are TRBV12-3 or TRBV12-4 and TRBJ2-3; D is undetermined. The CDR3 contains 14 residues. Trimming left V 7 bases short and J 0 bases short, with 11 bases between. The CDR3 DNA follows: TGTGCCAGCACTACACGCAAAAGCACAGATACGCAGTATTTT. It yields the protein CASTTRKSTDTQYF.

This rearrangement joins TRBV7-9 to TRBJ2-7; D is perhaps TRBD1 or TRBD2 (5 bases each). The CDR3 runs to 15 residues. CDR1 is SEHNR, CDR2 FQNEAQ, per germline (reference sequence). The V end was cut by 4 bases, the J end by 0 bases, with 13 bases between. CDR3 DNA sequence: TGTGCCAGCAGCTCCCTCTGGGACCCCTCCTACGAGCAGTACTTC. It encodes CASSSLWDPSYEQYF.

This chain joins TRBV12-3 or TRBV12-4 and TRBJ1-6; 8 bases map to TRBD1. The CDR3 runs 14 residues. The V and J ends lost 2 bases and 9 bases, in that order; junction bases with no gene match: 3. The CDR3 coding sequence is TGTGCCAGCAGTTTAACAGGGGGTGGTTCACCCCTCCACTTT. As protein: CASSLTGGGSPLHF.

This rearrangement joins TRBV30 to TRBJ2-1; 8 bases align to TRBD1. Germline trimming cut 5 bases from V and 6 bases from J; bases unmatched to any gene: 15. The CDR3 has 16 amino acids. Germline CDR1 reads GTSNPN; CDR2 reads SVGIG (reference sequence). Here the CDR3 reads CAWGTTDRGLGNEQFF. The CDR3 bases are TGTGCCTGGGGAACCACCGACAGGGGACTTGGCAATGAGCAGTTCTTC.

This rearrangement joins TRBV5-4 to TRBJ2-5, with 16 bases identical to TRBD2. Losses at the gene ends were 4 bases for V and 3 bases for J; bases not matched to a gene: 3. CDR3 length: 16 residues. Germline loops: CDR1 SGHNT, CDR2 YYREEE (reference sequence). The CDR3 bases are TGTGCCAGCAGCGTGGGACTAGCGGGAGGGGAAGAGACCCAGTACTTC. Protein product: CASSVGLAGGEETQYF.

This clonotype has only one observation. In DNA form, the CDR3 reads TGTGCCAGCAGTTTATGGGGGACTAGCGGGAGTTTCAATGAGCAGTTCTTC. As protein: CASSLWGTSGSFNEQFF. The rearrangement joins TRBV27 to TRBJ2-1; 14 bases are a match to TRBD2. This CDR3 region has 17 residues. CDR1 is MNHEY, CDR2 SMNVEV, per germline (reference sequence). V lost 1 base, J lost 6 bases, and 5 bases stayed unmatched.

V and J are TRBV11-2 and TRBJ2-7, with D possibly matching TRBD1 (6 bases). This CDR3 is built from 12 residues. The V end lost 5 bases, the J end lost 3 bases, and 8 bases lay between the germline ends. Germline V CDR1 and CDR2: SGHAT, FQNNGV. In DNA, the CDR3 is TGTGCCAGCAGCCAGACAGGCTACGAGCAGTACGTC. Encoded protein: CASSQTGYEQYV.

Only a few counts were recorded for this clonotype. This rearrangement joins TRBV2 to TRBJ2-3; TRBD2 aligns across 13 bases. The CDR3 runs 16 residues. In germline, CDR1 is SNHLY, CDR2 FYNNEI. V dropped 6 bases and J dropped 6; count of bases not matched to a gene: 9. DNA of the CDR3: TGTGCCAGCAGGGATGGACTAGCGGGAGCGATGGATACGCAGTATTTT. Residues: CASRDGLAGAMDTQYF.

In DNA, the CDR3 is TGCGCCAGCAGCCAATTTATACAGGGGACTAAAAACATTCAGTACTTC. Translation gives CASSQFIQGTKNIQYF. This rearrangement joins TRBV4-3 to TRBJ2-4, with a possible D match to TRBD1 (7 bases). Germline V gives CDR1 LGHNA, CDR2 YSLEER. V lost 2 bases and J 4 bases, leaving 15 bases between the germline ends. The CDR3 has 16 residues.

This sequence joins TRBV5-6 and TRBJ2-2, with TRBD2 matching over 12 bases. This CDR3 has 15 residues. The V and J ends lost 4 bases and 5 bases, in that order; junction bases with no gene match: 3. Per germline, CDR1 SGHDT and CDR2 YYEEEE. CDR3 nucleotides: TGTGCCAGCAGCCAGACTAGCGGGAGTACCGGGGAGCTGTTTTTT. Translation: CASSQTSGSTGELFF.

In this sample, this clonotype turned up many times. The V call is TRBV2, the J call TRBJ2-7; D is tentatively TRBD1 or TRBD2 (5 bases each). CDR3 length equals 12 residues. V lost 3 bases and J lost 3, with 6 bases in between. CDR1 and CDR2 from the germline V gene are SNHLY and FYNNEI. CDR3 sequence: CASSEGDYEQYV. CDR3 coding DNA: TGTGCCAGCAGTGAGGGGGACTACGAGCAGTACGTC.

The chain couples TRBV6-5 to TRBJ2-7, with D hard to call. The CDR3 extends over 13 amino acids. Deletions cut 4 bases from V and 2 bases from J, with 9 bases between. CDR1 and CDR2 (germline): MNHEY, SVGAGI. DNA for the CDR3: TGTGCCAGCAGTTCGTCCTTGGCCTACGAGCAGTACGTC. It specifies CASSSSLAYEQYV.

On this clonotype: A junction end diverges from the germline sequence, so it may reflect a read error. The gene calls are TRBV5-4 and TRBJ2-5, with D possibly matching TRBD2 (6 bases). Germline V gene data show CDR1 as SGHNT and CDR2 as YYREEE (reference sequence). CDR3 length equals 15 residues. CDR3 sequence (DNA): TGTGCCAGCAGCTTGAACGTGGCGGGACCTCAAGGAATCCTCTTC. It is translated as CASSLNVAGPQGILF.

This clonotype was picked up a small number of times. The gene calls are TRBV12-3 or TRBV12-4 and TRBJ1-1; the D is unclear. Trimming removed 6 bases from V and 3 bases from J, with 17 bases in between. The CDR3 length is 15 residues. CDR3 loop: CASSLGRAGDTEAFF. For the CDR3, the DNA is TGTGCCAGCAGCCTAGGGAGGGCTGGGGACACTGAAGCTTTCTTT.